The present T cell receptor (beta chain) was sequenced within a study of blood T cell repertoires in COVID-19. Germline values: CDR1 MRHNA, CDR2 SNTAGT. V lost 5 bases to trimming and J lost 5 bases, with 16 bases between them. The CDR3 is 15 residues long. TCRdb's copy holds only in-frame clones and misses some; the assay was immunoSEQ multiplex PCR. Of tens of thousands of clones listed, approximately 86% were seen once; the top ten hold 4.8%. This receptor was identified in a man aged 50 or older with active COVID-19. The chain carries TRBV6-4 and TRBJ2-1, with D possibly matching TRBD2 (5 bases). The material sequenced was peripheral blood. This CDR3 reads CASSSLGLAHNEQFF. The CDR3 DNA follows: TGTGCCAGCAGTTCCCTAGGACTTGCCCACAATGAGCAGTTCTTC.